Here is one T cell receptor beta chain with its context. Its cognate antigen is unknown. Assay: immunoSEQ multiplex PCR; the TCRdb copy retains only in-frame clones and omits some. The sample has roughly 250,000 clones; more than 65% are singletons. The data derive from a study of Tregs in tolerant kidney transplant recipients. Findings and caveats of the study: This study did not directly address biological reproducibility. The small number of patients limits these findings pending further validation. Activated donor B cell expansion appeared to reveal the most relevant donor-specific TCRbeta repertoire.

CD4+CD25+CD127- Tregs, CD4+CD25- non-Tregs, CD4 and CD8 cells were sorted. This receptor was taken from a human donor in good health. Sequences were obtained from CD4+ T cells from blood.

CDR3 sequence reads: CASRDDNEQFF. In DNA form, the CDR3 reads TGCGCCAGCAGGGATGACAATGAGCAGTTCTTC. The chain uses TRBV10-2 and TRBJ2-1; D unresolved. CDR3 length equals 11 residues. The germline V gene has CDR1 WSHSY and CDR2 SAAADI. V was cut by 6 bases and J by 5 bases, with 5 bases left in between.